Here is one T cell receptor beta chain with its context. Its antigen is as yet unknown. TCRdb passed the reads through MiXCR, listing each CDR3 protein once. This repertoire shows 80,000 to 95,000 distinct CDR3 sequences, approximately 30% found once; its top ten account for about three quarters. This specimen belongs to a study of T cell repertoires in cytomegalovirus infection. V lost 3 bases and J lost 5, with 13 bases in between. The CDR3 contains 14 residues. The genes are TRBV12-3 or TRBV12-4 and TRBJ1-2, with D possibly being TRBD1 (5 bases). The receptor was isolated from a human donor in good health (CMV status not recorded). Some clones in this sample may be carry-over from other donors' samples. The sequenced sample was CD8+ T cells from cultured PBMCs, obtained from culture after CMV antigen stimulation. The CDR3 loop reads CASSLGGSWYGYTF. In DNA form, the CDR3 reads TGTGCCAGCAGTTTGGGGGGGAGCTGGTATGGCTACACCTTC.